This TCR beta chain was profiled in a study of Ad26.COV2.S vaccination and SARS-CoV-2 variants. Study-level results: The TCR breadth and depth analyses may have produced an underestimate of total T cell responses.

Only in-frame clones appear in the TCRdb table, and some are missing; sequencing was by immunoSEQ multiplex PCR. Among roughly 320,000 clones, around 90% were seen once, and the ten largest hold 3.4%. Trimming took off 10 bases at V and 1 base at J, with 10 bases between the two ends. This CDR3 region has 12 residues. Germline values: CDR1 LGHDT, CDR2 YNNKEL (reference sequence). Treatment here: some 19 received Ad26.COV2.S at low or high dose, single or two shots; several received placebo; per-sample allocation not given. Sample collection was performed on day 63 after the first vaccine or placebo injection. Concerning this clone itself: Its antigen is as yet unknown.

This clonotype originated in a person between 18 and 59 years old who received the Ad26.COV2.S COVID-19 vaccine or a placebo. The chain joins TRBV3-1 (or the pseudogene TRBV3-2) to TRBJ1-1; weak D call: TRBD1 (5 bases). This material consisted of peripheral blood, taken in a trial of Ad26.COV2.S vaccine versus placebo. In DNA form, the CDR3 reads TGTGCCACCGGGACGGCGAACACTGAAGCTTTCTTT. Amino acids: CATGTANTEAFF.